This entry lists 10 T cell receptor beta chains sequenced from one sample in a study of blood T cells in healthy people across ages. A second PCR, run for roughly 7 to 11 cycles, used a sample-barcoded 5' primer plus a J-beta primer mix. TCRdb passed the 5' RACE reads through MiXCR, listing each CDR3 protein once. The table has about 1.1 million distinct CDR3 sequences, less than 45% seen once. The specimen was blood. All receptors derive from a man between 18 and 29 years old in good health.

Only a few counts were recorded for this clonotype. The CDR3, as DNA: TGTGCCAGCAGTTACGGTAACTTCGAGACCCAGTACTTC. Its protein is CASSYGNFETQYF. The chain is built from TRBV6-2 or TRBV6-3 and TRBJ2-5; unclear D gene. With 2 bases removed from V and 5 bases from J, the gap between germline ends came to 9 bases. Germline CDR1 and CDR2: MNHEY and SVGEGT. The CDR3 covers 13 residues.

This chain uses TRBV20-1 with TRBJ1-2; 7 nucleotides match TRBD1. This CDR3 contains 15 residues. The trim removed 6 bases at V and 3 bases at J, leaving 13 bases unmatched. Germline V gene data show CDR1 as DFQATT and CDR2 as SNEGSKA (reference sequence). CDR3 bases: TGCAGTGCAGAAGCAGGGGACAGTCGATACTATGGCTACACCTTC. This codes for CSAEAGDSRYYGYTF.

The chain joins TRBV12-3 or TRBV12-4 to TRBJ2-3; D is perhaps TRBD1 (6 bases). This CDR3 is 16 amino acids long. V shed 3 bases and J shed 2 bases, with 15 bases lying between them. In nucleotides, the CDR3 is TGTGCCAGCAGTTTCGGACCCCCAGGGGCCACAGATACGCAGTATTTT. It specifies CASSFGPPGATDTQYF.

This clonotype was counted between two and nine times. This chain connects TRBV4-3 to TRBJ2-1; D unclear. This CDR3 has 13 amino acids. With 5 bases removed from V and 6 bases from J, the gap between germline ends came to 11 bases. Germline V gene lookup returns CDR1 LGHNA and CDR2 YSLEER. For the CDR3, the DNA is TGCGCCAGCAGCTTAGGAGAGAGCAATGAGCAGTTCTTC. This gives the protein CASSLGESNEQFF.

V gene TRBV6-1 combines with J gene TRBJ1-2; possibly TRBD1 for D (5 bases). This CDR3 is built from 15 residues. Trimming removed 1 base from V and 4 bases from J, with 13 bases in between. From germline, CDR1 is MNHNS and CDR2 SASEGT. As DNA, the CDR3 is TGTGCCAGCAGTGAAGGAATGGGGGGAACCTATGGCTACACCTTC. Its translation is CASSEGMGGTYGYTF.

This clonotype showed up many times. The V and J genes are TRBV12-3 or TRBV12-4 and TRBJ2-7; D is undetermined. The CDR3 covers 11 residues. V lost 2 bases to trimming and J lost 7 bases, with 6 bases between them. This CDR3 reads CASSLSGEQYF. CDR3 nucleotides: TGTGCCAGCAGTTTAAGTGGGGAGCAGTACTTC.

The chain joins TRBV4-3 to TRBJ2-1; 12 nucleotides line up with TRBD2. The CDR3 runs to 17 residues. V shed 0 bases and J 5 bases; nucleotides not matched to a gene: 5. CDR1 is LGHNA, CDR2 YSLEER, per germline. The CDR3 loop is CASSQDPTSGSNNEQFF. Written as DNA, the CDR3 is TGCGCCAGCAGCCAAGACCCGACTAGCGGGAGCAACAATGAGCAGTTCTTC.

V is TRBV3-1 and J is TRBJ2-1, with 8 positions matching TRBD2. V lost 6 bases and J lost 0; bases outside the gene matches: 10. The CDR3 is 17 amino acids. Germline CDR1 LGHDT, CDR2 YNNKEL (reference sequence). The CDR3 protein is CASRTSMAGGSYNEQFF. The CDR3 region has the DNA TGTGCCAGCAGGACATCCATGGCGGGGGGCTCCTACAATGAGCAGTTCTTC.

The chain combines TRBV3-1 with TRBJ1-6, with D possibly being TRBD1 (6 bases). Germline CDR1 and CDR2: LGHDT and YNNKEL (reference sequence). The germline V and J ends were trimmed by 4 bases and 7 bases, with 14 bases remaining between them. CDR3 length: 15 residues. CDR3 loop: CASSPLQGSNSPLHF. CDR3 DNA: TGTGCCAGCAGCCCACTCCAGGGGAGCAATTCACCCCTCCACTTT.

As to this clonotype: One junction end disagrees with the germline gene, perhaps due to a read error. This chain uses TRBV6-2 or TRBV6-3 with TRBJ2-3; 11 nucleotides agree with TRBD2. Germline V gives CDR1 MNHEY, CDR2 SVGEGT. This CDR3 contains 18 residues. The DNA of the CDR3 is TGTGCCAACAGTTACTCCCTAGCGGGGGGACGTTTCACAGATACGCAGTATTTT. This translates into CANSYSLAGGRFTDTQYF.